This record looks at one T cell receptor (beta chain) sequence and its context. Its antigen is not known. This sample is drawn from a study of identical twins. Findings of the study overall: It was out-of-frame TCR alpha sharing in monozygotic twins that models underestimated. Analyses of zero insertions could, in part, be confounded by invariant MAIT and iNKT cells. In cord blood, abundant beta clonotypes had fewer insertions; memory showed no trend.

A universal primer site was incorporated via template switching, and the cDNA contained unique molecular identifiers. Using its own MiXCR run on the 5' RACE reads, TCRdb lists one record per CDR3 protein. The repertoire holds hundreds of thousands of distinct CDR3 sequences, 5.5% to 6.5% seen once, with 1.5% to 2% in the top ten. The germline gives CDR1 SNHLY, CDR2 FYNNEI. The CDR3 loop spans 14 amino acids. Trimming shortened V by 4 bases and J by 2 bases, and 11 bases separated the two germline ends. Source material: naive T cells sorted from blood. The receptor was isolated from a young man in good health. The chain employs TRBV2 and TRBJ2-5; D unresolved. Written as DNA, the CDR3 is TGTGCCAGCAGTGTCGGGTCGGGTCAAGAGACCCAGTACTTC. Translated, it gives CASSVGSGQETQYF. The variable domain in full, with the rest retrieved from reference TRBV2 and TRBJ2-5, is EPEVTQTPSHQVTQMGQEVILRCVPISNHLYFYWYRQILGQKVEFLVSFYNNEISEKSEIFDDQFSVERPDGSNFTLKIRSTKLEDSAMYFCASSVGSGQETQYFGPGTRLLVL.